The subject of this entry is one T cell receptor beta chain. The antigen this receptor binds is unknown. The record has no base qualities; no much larger clone is one base away. The data stem from a study of T cell responses to AZD1222 COVID-19 vaccine (dated by TCRdb to about 2021). As for the study more broadly: A total of about 240 trial participants underwent TCR sequencing, of whom 207 received two doses of AZD1222 and about 26 received two doses of the MenACWY control vaccine. Enrollment into the trials was organized by age into subgroups of 18-55, 56-69 and 70-plus years, and those subgroups contained approximately 150, 30 and 60 TCR-sequenced participants, respectively.

The CDR3 regions of human TCRbeta chains were subjected to immunosequencing. As for the original processing: Repertoire TCRs were checked for matches against a reference library of SARS-CoV-2-specific TCRs that had been generated using the MIRA antigen-specificity platform. Breadth was defined as the fraction of unique TCRs that were SARS-CoV-2-associated, and depth was defined as the fraction of total T cells that were SARS-CoV-2-associated. Using the MIRA data, each spike-specific TCR was assigned both to the spike region to which the TCR was reactive and to a CD4 or CD8 class. Log10-transformed breadth and depth values were compared by one-way ANOVA with Sidak's multiple comparisons tests. The clones in this table, taken by TCRdb from immuneACCESS, are in-frame only. Not every clone is retained; where verified, under half of the shortfall comes from an unresolved V gene, and the cause of the rest is unknown. The V and J calls and clone size come from that table; D and trimming were worked out from the DNA. Across this sample there are roughly 150,000 clones, with roughly nine tenths seen only once. In total, the top ten clones hold around 1.5% of the sample.

From a lookup of the germline V gene, CDR1 and CDR2 are KGHDR and SFDVKD. Its CDR3 holds 15 amino acids, cysteine through phenylalanine. CDR3 DNA only is kept here, 45 bases in frame from base 1. V loses 6 bases of germline sequence and J loses 2 bases, and the interval between the two ends is 13 bases. On the study overall, not on this receptor specifically: No day 14 peak-response samples were available, so repertoires were characterized only after the peak T cell response. Participants were mostly white British, with more females than males. The authors suggested clonal diversity may have been underestimated. In the small 56-69-year group, the increase in depth fell short of significance, most likely because of low power. After two AZD1222 doses, both the breadth and the depth of spike-specific TCRs were significantly higher than at day 0 and than in MenACWY recipients. Conclusions about previously exposed vaccinees were limited because only a handful of AZD1222 recipients were SARS-CoV-2 seropositive at baseline. Vaccine-associated CD4 TCRs spanned the whole spike protein, with dominant responses in regions 160-218 and 743-854. Epitopes outside the regions mutated in the B.1.351 and B.1.1.7 variants were reportedly recognized by nearly half of the unique spike-specific TCRs.

According to the study, the label for this sample's time point signals: about 28 days (+/-7) after the second vaccine dose. AZD1222 recipients whose second dose came at about 4 weeks and those whose second dose came at about 12 weeks were combined into one group, since spike-specific TCR depth and breadth did not differ between the two schedules. Samples from vaccinated people were obtained from the UK trials COV001 and COV002, which included a single-blind randomized controlled phase 2/3 trial of AZD1222 (ChAdOx1 nCoV-19) in healthy adults. For TCRbeta chain sequencing, PBMC samples from trial participants were taken at day 0 and at day 28 after the second dose.

The input for sequencing was peripheral blood, taken 28 days after the second AZD1222 dose. Recombination joined TRBV24-1 with TRBJ2-1; the D gene cannot be named for sure. The clonotype originates from an adult who received the AZD1222 COVID-19 vaccine. The DNA reads as follows: TGTGCCACCAGTTCGGCGGAAACCCCCTACAATGAGCAGTTCTTC. Its coded protein is CATSSAETPYNEQFF.